These 26 T cell receptor beta chains originate from one sample sequenced in a study of T-cell memory formation after mild COVID-19 (dated by TCRdb to about 2021). Libraries were made using 5' RACE. The sequencing machine was an Illumina NovaSeq 6000. TCRdb reprocessed the public reads (quality trimming at Q25 with fastp, clone calling with MiXCR) and kept in-frame beta chains. Each entry is one CDR3 protein sequence, shown with its most common DNA and genes. The table for this sample lists roughly 50,000 distinct CDR3 sequences; about 12% of them were counted only once. The ten largest clones add up to about 22% of the sample. Sequencing used PBMCs or a T cell subset sorted from them (not recorded which). All receptors come from a man aged 18 to 29 who had mild COVID-19 (a few samples of this study predate the infection). The sample titles of this study are shuffled in the database, so cell type and time point are left out; the donor was told from shared clones.

Ten or more counts support this clonotype. The CDR3 loop is CASSSSQGGTGELFF. The CDR3 DNA sequence: TGTGCCAGCAGCTCATCCCAGGGGGGCACCGGGGAGCTGTTTTTT. The V call is TRBV7-3, the J call TRBJ2-2; the D gene is possibly TRBD1 (7 bases). CDR3 size: 15 residues. Trimming stripped 4 bases from V and 4 bases from J, with 13 bases between. Germline V lookup: CDR1 SGHTA, CDR2 FQGTGA.

This clonotype has more than one count but fewer than ten. The chain couples TRBV12-5 to TRBJ2-7; no clear D. Germline CDR1 reads LGHNT; CDR2 reads FRNRAP. The CDR3 runs to 15 residues. The germline V and J ends were trimmed by 4 bases and 0 bases, with 13 bases remaining between them. The CDR3 region is CASGSWTVSSYEQYF. CDR3 DNA sequence: TGTGCTAGTGGTTCTTGGACGGTCAGCTCCTACGAGCAGTACTTC. Complete variable domain (other parts from reference TRBV12-5 and TRBJ2-7): DARVTQTPRHKVTEMGQEVTMRCQPILGHNTVFWYRQTMMQGLELLAYFRNRAPLDDSGMPKDRFSAEMPDATLATLKIQPSEPRDSAVYFCASGSWTVSSYEQYFGPGTRLTVT.

The chain links TRBV5-1 to TRBJ1-5; no clear D. Between the trimmed V and J ends, which lost 0 bases and 7 bases, there was a span of 11 bases. Germline assignment: CDR1 SGHRS and CDR2 YFSETQ. This CDR3 is built from 14 residues. In DNA, the CDR3 is TGCGCCAGCAGCTTGGAGGAGACGGGACAGCCCCAGCATTTT. Its protein is CASSLEETGQPQHF.

This sequence joins TRBV30 and TRBJ1-2, with D perhaps matching TRBD1 (5 bases). V lost 4 bases and J 5 bases, leaving 17 bases between the germline ends. Germline V lookup: CDR1 GTSNPN, CDR2 SVGIG (reference sequence). CDR3 length: 14 amino acids. The CDR3 DNA sequence: TGTGCCTGGACCAAACCCCCAGGGAGATATGGCTACACCTTC. Its translation is CAWTKPPGRYGYTF.

A word on this clonotype: The CDR3 does not close with the conserved phenylalanine or tryptophan, likely indicating a read error. This chain joins TRBV3-1 and TRBJ2-7; weak D call: TRBD1 (6 bases). The CDR3 length is 13 residues. The ends were cut back, 8 bases at V and 0 bases at J, with 11 bases in the middle. From germline, CDR1 is LGHDT and CDR2 YNNKEL (reference sequence). CDR3 loop: CASGGQPSYEQYY. Here the CDR3 DNA reads TGTGCCAGCGGGGGCCAACCCTCCTACGAGCAGTACTAC.

The CDR3 spells CASSSSGGFVTDTQYF. Here the CDR3 DNA reads TGTGCCAGCAGCTCAAGTGGTGGGTTTGTCACAGATACGCAGTATTTT. This chain connects TRBV7-2 to TRBJ2-3; D call uncertain. This CDR3 is built from 16 residues. Between the trimmed V and J ends, which lost 4 bases and 2 bases, there was a span of 16 bases. Germline V gives CDR1 SGHTA, CDR2 FQGNSA. Based on the CDR3 plus reference TRBV7-2 and TRBJ2-3, the full variable domain is GAGVSQSPSNKVTEKGKDVELRCDPISGHTALYWYRQSLGQGLEFLIYFQGNSAPDKSGLPSDRFSAERTGGSVSTLTIQRTQQEDSAVYLCASSSSGGFVTDTQYFGPGTRLTVL.

This clonotype was observed many times. The chain employs TRBV5-1 and TRBJ2-3; the D is unclear. This CDR3 has 14 residues. V was pared by 6 bases and J by 2 bases, with 13 bases between. The germline V gene encodes CDR1 SGHRS and CDR2 YFSETQ. In DNA, the CDR3 is TGCGCCAGCACCTCCGGCGGATTCACAGATACGCAGTATTTT. Protein product: CASTSGGFTDTQYF.

In its sample, this clonotype ranks as medium-sized. The chain is built from TRBV7-2 and TRBJ2-3, with 12 bases matching TRBD2. Per germline, CDR1 SGHTA and CDR2 FQGNSA. The CDR3 spans 17 residues. V was clipped by 5 bases and J by 0 bases; unmatched bases: 6. CDR3 in DNA: TGTGCCAGCAGCCCAAGGACTAGCGGGGCTAGCACAGATACGCAGTATTTT. Translated, it gives CASSPRTSGASTDTQYF.

Many counts were recorded for this clonotype. The chain employs TRBV24-1 and TRBJ1-1, with D tentatively TRBD1 (6 bases). The CDR3 totals 14 residues. Germline CDR1 is KGHDR and CDR2 is SFDVKD. Trimming shortened V by 5 bases and J by 6 bases, and 15 bases separated the two germline ends. This CDR3 reads CATSAKGEGAEAFF. CDR3 bases: TGTGCCACCAGTGCCAAGGGGGAGGGAGCTGAAGCTTTCTTT.

The chain recombines TRBV6-5 with TRBJ1-3; D gene unclear. Between the trimmed V and J ends, which lost 2 bases and 4 bases, there was a span of 6 bases. This CDR3 comprises 13 residues. CDR1 is MNHEY and CDR2 is SVGAGI in the germline V gene. CDR3 residues: CASSYAGGNTIYF. The CDR3 coding sequence is TGTGCCAGCAGTTACGCGGGAGGAAACACCATATATTTT.

The chain combines TRBV5-1 with TRBJ1-3; D may be TRBD1 (5 bases). Germline V gene lookup returns CDR1 SGHRS and CDR2 YFSETQ. This CDR3 has 12 residues. V lost 7 bases to trimming and J lost 4 bases, with 9 bases between them. The CDR3 here is CASRDVGNTIYF. The CDR3, as DNA: TGCGCCAGCCGGGACGTCGGAAACACCATATATTTT.

This clonotype was found a few times. This chain links TRBV10-3 with TRBJ1-5; TRBD1 might be the D (5 bases). Germline V gene lookup returns CDR1 ENHRY and CDR2 SYGVKD. V was pared by 6 bases and J by 8 bases, with 14 bases between. The CDR3 contains 13 residues. Written as DNA, the CDR3 is TGTGCCATCAGATCGACAGCCCTGGAGCCCCAGCATTTT. Its translation: CAIRSTALEPQHF.

This clonotype was picked up many times. The chain links TRBV28 to TRBJ1-5; D uncertain. V shed 3 bases and J shed 13 bases, with 13 bases lying between them. Germline CDR1 and CDR2: MDHEN and SYDVKM. CDR3 size: 12 residues. As DNA, the CDR3 is TGTGCCAGCAGTTTCCGGTCCCCCCAGCAGCATTTT. Encoded protein: CASSFRSPQQHF.

This chain joins TRBV19 and TRBJ1-1, with a weak D call TRBD1 (6 bases). Germline V gene sequence: CDR1 LNHDA, CDR2 SQIVND (reference sequence). The CDR3 has 15 amino acids. The V and J ends lost 1 base and 3 bases respectively, with 12 bases between them. This chain's CDR3 is CASSIGRGGYTEAFF. CDR3 bases: TGTGCCAGTAGTATAGGAAGAGGGGGTTACACTGAAGCTTTCTTT.

Many counts were recorded for this clonotype. The chain is built from TRBV5-1 and TRBJ2-5, with 10 positions matching TRBD2. This CDR3 region has 14 residues. Trimming at V came to 3 bases and at J to 3 bases, leaving 2 bases not matched to a gene. Germline CDR1 is SGHRS and CDR2 is YFSETQ. The CDR3 region is CASSSTSGEETQYF. CDR3 DNA sequence: TGCGCCAGCAGCTCCACTAGCGGGGAAGAGACCCAGTACTTC.

This clonotype showed up just once. This chain connects TRBV12-3 or TRBV12-4 to TRBJ1-5, with D unresolved. The CDR3 contains 12 residues. Trimming removed 3 bases from V and 7 bases from J, with 7 bases in between. The CDR3 loop is CASSFRLQPQHF. The CDR3 region has the DNA TGTGCCAGCAGTTTTCGGTTACAGCCCCAGCATTTT.

This clonotype was seen more than once but under ten times. The chain is built from TRBV5-5 and TRBJ1-2; maybe TRBD1 (5 bases). Germline values: CDR1 SGHKS, CDR2 YYEKEE (reference sequence). This CDR3 has 11 amino acids. Trimming left V 3 bases short and J 5 bases short, with 5 bases between. The CDR3 nucleotides read TGTGCCAGCAGCTCAGGGTATGGCTACACCTTC. Translated, it gives CASSSGYGYTF.

This clonotype has at least ten counts. V usage is TRBV7-8 and J usage is TRBJ1-5, with D unclear. Trimming took 1 base from V and 3 from J, leaving 16 bases between them. CDR1 and CDR2 from the germline V gene are SGHVS and FQNEAQ. The CDR3 totals 17 residues. As DNA, the CDR3 is TGTGCCAGCAGCTTAGTTCGGCGATTTGGGCTCAATCAGCCCCAGCATTTT. This sequence encodes CASSLVRRFGLNQPQHF.

In its sample, this clonotype was seen many times. The chain uses TRBV7-2 and TRBJ2-1; no firm D call. The germline CDR1 and CDR2 sequences are SGHTA and FQGNSA. V dropped 4 bases and J dropped 0 bases, with 4 bases sitting between them. This CDR3 has 13 amino acids. The CDR3 reads CASSSNSYNEQFF. In nucleotides, the CDR3 is TGTGCCAGCAGCTCCAACTCCTACAATGAGCAGTTCTTC.

The genes are TRBV7-3 and TRBJ2-5; 10 nucleotides agree with TRBD1. The CDR3 loop spans 15 amino acids. Trimming took 5 bases from V and 7 from J; bases not matched to a gene: 10. CDR1 is SGHTA and CDR2 is FQGTGA in the germline V gene. DNA of the CDR3: TGTGCCAGCAGCCCGACCGGGACAGGGGAAGGGACCCAGTACTTC. Translation: CASSPTGTGEGTQYF.

This clonotype was detected only a few times. The V call is TRBV7-9, the J call TRBJ1-2; D might be TRBD1 (5 bases). CDR1 and CDR2 from the germline V gene are SEHNR and FQNEAQ (reference sequence). Trimming pared 8 bases from V and 5 bases from J, leaving 18 bases between. There are 14 residues in the CDR3. The DNA for the CDR3 is TGTGCCAGCGATTTAGTCGGGGCCCCTTATGGCTACACCTTC. Residues: CASDLVGAPYGYTF.

The CDR3 protein is CSVGSSRGRWDTQYF. DNA for the CDR3: TGCAGCGTTGGGTCCTCGCGGGGCCGTTGGGATACGCAGTATTTT. This chain links TRBV29-1 with TRBJ2-3, with D maybe TRBD2 (6 bases). The V end was cut by 4 bases, the J end by 6 bases, with 20 bases between. Germline V gene sequence: CDR1 SQVTM, CDR2 ANQGSEA. The CDR3 sequence is 15 residues long.

There are a few counts of this clonotype. The chain is built from TRBV7-9 and TRBJ2-7; D call uncertain. The ends were cut back, 3 bases at V and 2 bases at J, with 14 bases in the middle. The germline CDR1 and CDR2 sequences are SEHNR and FQNEAQ (reference sequence). This CDR3 has 15 amino acids. CDR3 residues: CASSFGSLQTYEQYV. The CDR3 DNA is TGTGCCAGCAGCTTTGGGTCCTTACAGACCTACGAGCAGTACGTC.

This clonotype has a single count. The chain combines TRBV10-3 with TRBJ2-1, with D uncertain. Between the trimmed V and J ends, which lost 8 bases and 3 bases, there was a span of 8 bases. Germline CDR1 is ENHRY and CDR2 is SYGVKD. This CDR3 contains 12 residues. The CDR3, as DNA: TGTGCCATCGGCGACAACTACAATGAGCAGTTCTTC. It translates to CAIGDNYNEQFF.

This clonotype was observed many times. This chain connects TRBV15 to TRBJ2-3, with D possibly being TRBD2 (6 bases). Germline V gives CDR1 LNHNV, CDR2 YYDKDF (reference sequence). The CDR3 has 16 amino acids. Trimming stripped 3 bases from V and 2 bases from J, with 15 bases between. The CDR3 reads CATSSSGGQLTDTQYF. Written as DNA, the CDR3 is TGTGCCACCAGCAGCTCTGGAGGGCAGCTCACAGATACGCAGTATTTT.

This clonotype was observed many times. The chain uses TRBV15 and TRBJ2-1; 8 bases are a match to TRBD2. Unmatched junction bases numbered 9, after V lost 3 bases and J lost 5 bases. CDR3 length equals 16 residues. The germline gives CDR1 LNHNV, CDR2 YYDKDF (reference sequence). CDR3 bases: TGTGCCACCAGCAGGGCCCGGGGGGGGTCGGACAATGAGCAGTTCTTC. This codes for CATSRARGGSDNEQFF.